Listed here are 5 T cell receptor beta chains from one sample, sequenced in a study of shared clonotypes between healthy human individuals. Only CD45RO-negative cells positively selected for CCR7 counted as naive CD8 cells, so terminally differentiated effector memory CD45RA+ cells were excluded. Some clones are missing from TCRdb's copy, which holds only in-frame ones; the method was immunoSEQ multiplex PCR. This sample carries hundreds of thousands of clones, 95% to 96% of them seen once, and the ten largest clones take about 0.12%. The sequenced sample consisted of naive CD8+ T cells sorted from blood. These receptor sequences come from a woman aged 25 to 39 in good health.

CDR3 sequence: CASSFRLATSEQFF. In DNA, the CDR3 is TGTGCCAGCAGTTTTCGGCTAGCCACGTCGGAGCAGTTCTTC. V and J are TRBV28 and TRBJ2-1, with a possible D match to TRBD2 (5 bases). The CDR3 extends over 14 amino acids. Trimming left V 3 bases short and J 10 bases short, with 16 bases between. Germline CDR1 and CDR2: MDHEN and SYDVKM. The full variable domain, rest sourced from reference TRBV28 and TRBJ2-1, is DVKVTQSSRYLVKRTGEKVFLECVQDMDHENMFWYRQDPGLGLRLIYFSYDVKMKEKGDIPEGYSVSREKKERFSLILESASTNQTSMYLCASSFRLATSEQFFGPGTRLTVL.

This clone was seen a single time. The V gene is TRBV11-2, the J gene TRBJ2-5, with 9 positions matching TRBD2. The length of the CDR3 is 14 residues. Germline CDR1 SGHAT, CDR2 FQNNGV. With 6 bases clipped from V and 14 bases from J, the junction kept 16 bases outside the gene matches. The CDR3 nucleotides are TGTGCCAGCAGAGCAATGTCGGCGGGAGGGCGGGTATACTTC. Its translation is CASRAMSAGGRVYF.

The chain uses TRBV10-3 and TRBJ2-7; 11 bases agree with TRBD2. Germline CDR1 reads ENHRY; CDR2 reads SYGVKD. The trim removed 7 bases at V and 3 bases at J, leaving 8 bases unmatched. This CDR3 spans 15 amino acids. CDR3 amino acids: CAIKGTSGIDYEQYF. The CDR3 DNA is TGTGCCATCAAGGGGACTAGCGGCATCGACTACGAGCAGTACTTC.

J is TRBJ2-3 and V is TRBV11-2, with D unresolved. This CDR3 is built from 12 residues. In germline, CDR1 is SGHAT, CDR2 FQNNGV. V lost 5 bases, J lost 2 bases, and 5 bases lay in between. The CDR3 DNA reads as TGTGCCAGCAGCATCGACACAGATACGCAGTATTTT. It encodes CASSIDTDTQYF.

V is TRBV4-1 and J is TRBJ2-1; 9 bases map to TRBD1. Trimming cost V 2 bases and J 4 bases; bases outside gene matches: 12. Germline V lookup: CDR1 MGHRA, CDR2 YSYEKL. The CDR3 extends over 18 amino acids. Written as DNA, the CDR3 is TGCGCCAGCAGCCAACGGACAGGGGAAGCGGAACTTTACAATGAGCAGTTCTTC. The encoded protein is CASSQRTGEAELYNEQFF.